Each of the 8 T cell receptor beta chains below was sequenced from the same sample in a study of vaccination and CD4 T cells after COVID-19. Sequence data for DNA of cultured CD4+ T cells were generated by the Oncomine TCR Beta short-read assay. TCRdb re-derived calls from the PCR reads in MiXCR, one entry per CDR3 protein. The sample consists of about 5,600 distinct CDR3 sequences, about two fifths of them appearing once. Treatment: roughly 10-day PBMC culture with coronavirus spike peptide pools or control peptides (ViraFEST assay). One should note that the unexposed donor's CD4+ T cells were collected before the COVID-19 pandemic (2011-2018). Their specific antigens are unknown. Material for sequencing was CD4+ T cells from blood, cultured in vitro. These TCRs come from a human donor in good health.

This clonotype was detected a few times. The J gene is TRBJ1-5, the V gene TRBV27; D may be TRBD1 (5 bases). Trimming pared 4 bases from V and 3 bases from J, leaving 13 bases between. Germline assignment: CDR1 MNHEY and CDR2 SMNVEV (reference sequence). The CDR3 sequence is 15 residues long. Written as DNA, the CDR3 is TGTGCCAGCAGTTCTAAAAAGGGGTACAATCAGCCCCAGCATTTT. Translating it yields CASSSKKGYNQPQHF.

This sequence joins TRBV7-2 and TRBJ2-7; 7 bases are shared with TRBD1. V trimming: 5 bases; J trimming: 2 bases; junction bases outside the gene matches: 3. Germline lookup yields CDR1 SGHTA and CDR2 FQGNSA. CDR3 length equals 13 residues. The CDR3 DNA follows: TGTGCCAGCAGCCCGACAGGGCCCTACGAGCAGTACTTC. Residues: CASSPTGPYEQYF.

The chain couples TRBV19 to TRBJ1-2; D possibly corresponds to TRBD1 (5 bases). From germline, CDR1 is LNHDA and CDR2 SQIVND (reference sequence). The germline V and J ends were trimmed by 0 bases and 7 bases, with 15 bases remaining between them. CDR3 length: 15 amino acids. As DNA, the CDR3 is TGTGCCAGTAGTATAGATCCAGGGTGGATCCGTGGCTACACCTTC. Translated, it gives CASSIDPGWIRGYTF.

There are a few counts of this clonotype. V usage is TRBV5-8 and J usage is TRBJ1-6; 9 bases are shared with TRBD1. In germline, CDR1 is SGHTS, CDR2 YDEGEE. V was clipped by 1 base and J by 9 bases; unmatched bases: 2. This CDR3 is 14 amino acids long. Here the CDR3 reads CASSLLTGGSPLHF. The CDR3 region has the DNA TGTGCCAGCAGCTTGCTGACAGGGGGTTCACCCCTCCACTTT.

This clonotype was counted only a few times. The genes are TRBV12-3 or TRBV12-4 and TRBJ1-2, with TRBD1 as a possible D gene (5 bases). V gave up 2 bases and J gave up 8 bases, with 9 bases separating them. The CDR3 spans 12 residues. The CDR3 reads CASSLWGRGYTF. In DNA form, the CDR3 reads TGTGCCAGCAGTTTATGGGGGAGAGGCTACACCTTC.

The rearrangement joins TRBV20-1 to TRBJ1-2; tentatively, D is TRBD1 (6 bases). V lost 6 bases to trimming and J lost 1 base, with 9 bases between them. The CDR3 totals 12 residues. Germline V CDR1 and CDR2: DFQATT, SNEGSKA (reference sequence). The CDR3 nucleotides are TGCAGTGCCAGCAGGGGTAACTATGGCTACACCTTC. It yields the protein CSASRGNYGYTF.

This chain links TRBV27 with TRBJ2-3; D uncertain. This CDR3 spans 15 amino acids. V lost 0 bases and J lost 9, with 16 bases in between. The germline CDR1 and CDR2 sequences are MNHEY and SMNVEV (reference sequence). The CDR3 region has the DNA TGTGCCAGCAGTTTATCGAGGCAGGTGGTCGTCACGCAGTATTTT. Translation: CASSLSRQVVVTQYF.

This clonotype is large (0.1 to 1%) within its sample. CDR3 loop: CASSQDLVVYGYTF. The CDR3 coding sequence is TGTGCCAGCAGCCAAGATTTAGTGGTCTATGGCTACACCTTC. The chain is built from TRBV4-2 and TRBJ1-2; D ambiguous. The CDR3 is 14 amino acids. Germline lookup yields CDR1 LGHNA and CDR2 YNFKEQ. V was cut by 0 bases and J by 4 bases, with 9 bases left in between.